Following are 29 T cell receptor beta chains from one sample sequenced in a study of blood T cell repertoires in COVID-19. Clones were sequenced by immunoSEQ multiplex PCR, and TCRdb holds only the in-frame ones, with some missing. The table lists roughly 91,000 clones, roughly 84% of them singletons. The sample consisted of peripheral blood. These receptors all stem from a man between 65 and 85 years old with active or convalescent COVID-19.

The chain combines TRBV5-1 with TRBJ1-5, with D possibly being TRBD1 (6 bases). V was pared by 4 bases and J by 6 bases, with 14 bases between. This CDR3 comprises 14 residues. Germline V lookup: CDR1 SGHRS, CDR2 YFSETQ. CDR3 nucleotides: TGCGCCAGCAGCGACCAGGGAGGGGGTCAGCCCCAGCATTTT. Translating gives CASSDQGGGQPQHF.

The CDR3 bases are TGTGCCTGGTCTACAGGGGGCTCTGGAAACACCATATATTTT. This sequence encodes CAWSTGGSGNTIYF. The chain has TRBV30 and TRBJ1-3; 8 bases are shared with TRBD1. Germline loops: CDR1 GTSNPN, CDR2 SVGIG (reference sequence). V was pared by 5 bases and J by 0 bases, with 3 bases of the junction left unmatched. The CDR3 is 14 residues long.

V usage is TRBV2 and J usage is TRBJ2-1; the D gene is possibly TRBD2 (7 bases). This CDR3 is built from 16 residues. V was clipped by 5 bases and J by 0 bases, with 14 bases between them. Looked up from germline, CDR1 is SNHLY and CDR2 is FYNNEI. The CDR3 reads CASSRGAWSSYNEQFF. Here the CDR3 DNA reads TGTGCCAGCAGTCGGGGGGCCTGGAGCTCCTACAATGAGCAGTTCTTC.

The chain recombines TRBV7-8 with TRBJ2-7; unclear D gene. This CDR3 is built from 12 residues. Between the trimmed V and J ends, which lost 5 bases and 2 bases, there was a span of 7 bases. Germline CDR1 and CDR2: SGHVS and FQNEAQ. The CDR3 DNA reads as TGTGCCAGCAGCCCCCAAACCTACGAGCAGTACTTC. The encoded protein is CASSPQTYEQYF.

This clone appeared once. V and J are TRBV2 and TRBJ2-7; 7 nucleotides align to TRBD1. The germline V gene encodes CDR1 SNHLY and CDR2 FYNNEI. This CDR3 contains 14 residues. Unmatched junction bases numbered 7, after V lost 2 bases and J lost 6 bases. The CDR3 loop reads CASSESRGRGEQYF. In DNA, the CDR3 is TGTGCCAGCAGTGAAAGTAGGGGGCGAGGCGAGCAGTACTTC.

This rearrangement joins TRBV7-8 to TRBJ1-3; 9 nucleotides line up with TRBD1. The CDR3 totals 16 residues. The V and J ends lost 7 bases and 2 bases, in that order; junction bases with no gene match: 9. CDR1 is SGHVS and CDR2 is FQNEAQ in the germline V gene. CDR3 coding DNA: TGTGCCAGCAACCCCGGGACAGGGAAGACTGGAAACACCATATATTTT. It is translated as CASNPGTGKTGNTIYF.

The rearrangement links TRBV18 to TRBJ2-1, with unresolved D. The length of the CDR3 is 13 residues. The germline V gene encodes CDR1 KGHSH and CDR2 LQKENI. V lost 4 bases, J lost 4 bases, and 8 bases lay in between. DNA for the CDR3: TGTGCCAGCTCACTGGTAGAATACAATGAGCAGTTCTTC. This codes for CASSLVEYNEQFF. Based on the CDR3 plus reference TRBV18 and TRBJ2-1, the full variable domain is NAGVMQNPRHLVRRRGQEARLRCSPMKGHSHVYWYRQLPEEGLKFMVYLQKENIIDESGMPKERFSAEFPKEGPSILRIQQVVRGDSAAYFCASSLVEYNEQFFGPGTRLTVL.

The chain has TRBV9 and TRBJ2-7; possible D gene TRBD2, 6 bases. Per germline, CDR1 SGDLS and CDR2 YYNGEE. Deletions cut 4 bases from V and 1 base from J, with 12 bases between. There are 14 residues in the CDR3. CDR3 nucleotide sequence: TGTGCCAGCAGCCGAGGGGCGGGGTCCTACGAGCAGTACTTC. Its protein is CASSRGAGSYEQYF.

The rearrangement joins TRBV7-8 to TRBJ2-7; 7 nucleotides agree with TRBD1. This CDR3 contains 14 residues. The germline CDR1 and CDR2 sequences are SGHVS and FQNEAQ. With 5 bases clipped from V and 4 bases from J, the junction kept 8 bases outside the gene matches. The CDR3 bases are TGTGCCAGCAGCCTACAGACAGGGCCATACGAGCAGTACTTC. Its translation is CASSLQTGPYEQYF.

The rearrangement links TRBV6-5 to TRBJ2-7, with TRBD2 identical over 10 bases. The CDR3 is 13 residues long. V lost 7 bases, J lost 4 bases, and 4 bases stayed unmatched. Germline CDR1 MNHEY, CDR2 SVGAGI. The CDR3 coding sequence is TGTGCCAGCACAAATAGCGGGGGGTACGAGCAGTACTTC. Protein: CASTNSGGYEQYF.

The genes are TRBV30 and TRBJ2-5; perhaps TRBD1 as D (5 bases). The CDR3 is made up of 13 amino acids. Germline V CDR1 and CDR2: GTSNPN, SVGIG (reference sequence). The ends were cut back, 2 bases at V and 4 bases at J, with 11 bases in the middle. The CDR3 DNA follows: TGTGCCTGGAGTCAGGGTTCAATAGAGACCCAGTACTTC. Protein: CAWSQGSIETQYF. The full variable domain, completed using reference TRBV30 and TRBJ2-5, is SQTIHQWPATLVQPVGSPLSLECTVEGTSNPNLYWYRQAAGRGLQLLFYSVGIGQISSEVPQNLSASRPQDRQFILSSKKLLLSDSGFYLCAWSQGSIETQYFGPGTRLLVL.

This rearrangement joins TRBV2 to TRBJ2-5, with a tentative D call TRBD1 (6 bases). There are 12 residues in the CDR3. Germline V gene data show CDR1 as SNHLY and CDR2 as FYNNEI. The V gene lost 7 bases and the J gene lost 2 bases, with 8 bases spanning the gap. CDR3 protein: CASTRGQETQYF. The CDR3 region has the DNA TGTGCCAGCACCAGGGGACAAGAGACCCAGTACTTC.

As concerns this clone: At the DNA level, this CDR3 is encoded by other sequences in the same sample as well. The chain combines TRBV18 with TRBJ2-1; TRBD2 aligns across 11 bases. From germline, CDR1 is KGHSH and CDR2 LQKENI. Unmatched junction bases numbered 0, after V lost 1 base and J lost 4 bases. The CDR3 sequence is 15 residues long. The CDR3: CASSPLAGGYNEQFF. The CDR3 region has the DNA TGTGCCAGCTCACCACTAGCGGGGGGGTACAATGAGCAGTTCTTC. Full variable domain (outside the CDR3, taken from reference TRBV18 and TRBJ2-1): NAGVMQNPRHLVRRRGQEARLRCSPMKGHSHVYWYRQLPEEGLKFMVYLQKENIIDESGMPKERFSAEFPKEGPSILRIQQVVRGDSAAYFCASSPLAGGYNEQFFGPGTRLTVL.

The rearrangement links TRBV7-3 to TRBJ1-3; D perhaps matches TRBD1 (5 bases). V was cut by 2 bases and J by 2 bases, with 16 bases left in between. CDR1 and CDR2 (germline): SGHTA, FQGTGA. This CDR3 is 17 amino acids long. This CDR3 reads CASSLDGPGSPGNTIYF. CDR3 sequence (DNA): TGTGCCAGCAGCTTAGACGGCCCAGGGTCCCCTGGAAACACCATATATTTT.

The genes are TRBV3-1 (or the pseudogene TRBV3-2) and TRBJ2-1, with 8 bases fitting TRBD2. Germline trimming cut 4 bases from V and 7 bases from J; bases unmatched to any gene: 9. Germline V gene lookup returns CDR1 LGHDT and CDR2 YNNKEL (reference sequence). This CDR3 has 15 residues. The CDR3 DNA reads as TGTGCCAGCAGCCGACAGCGGGGGAAAACAAATGAGCAGTTCTTC. This gives the protein CASSRQRGKTNEQFF.

The gene calls are TRBV23-1 and TRBJ1-2; 9 nucleotides align to TRBD1. TRBV23-1 is reported as an ORF; its role is uncertain. The trim removed 0 bases at V and 4 bases at J, leaving 15 bases unmatched. CDR3 length: 19 amino acids. The CDR3 here is CASSQSPPYRGRGVYGYTF. The CDR3 nucleotides are TGCGCCAGCAGTCAATCACCTCCCTACAGGGGGCGCGGTGTCTATGGCTACACCTTC.

In DNA, the CDR3 is TGTGCCAGCACGGGTATCGGAGAGCAGTTCTTC. It codes for CASTGIGEQFF. This chain links TRBV2 with TRBJ2-1; no reliable D call. The germline V gene encodes CDR1 SNHLY and CDR2 FYNNEI. Trimming removed 7 bases at V and 10 bases at J, with 11 bases between. This CDR3 has 11 residues.

The V and J genes are TRBV18 and TRBJ1-1; the match to TRBD1 covers 7 bases. The CDR3 has 15 residues. Germline values: CDR1 KGHSH, CDR2 LQKENI. V trimming: 3 bases; J trimming: 0 bases; junction bases outside the gene matches: 4. In DNA form, the CDR3 reads TGTGCCAGCTCACCCACGACAGGGCTGAACACTGAAGCTTTCTTT. It encodes CASSPTTGLNTEAFF. The full variable domain, its missing parts supplied by reference TRBV18 and TRBJ1-1, is NAGVMQNPRHLVRRRGQEARLRCSPMKGHSHVYWYRQLPEEGLKFMVYLQKENIIDESGMPKERFSAEFPKEGPSILRIQQVVRGDSAAYFCASSPTTGLNTEAFFGQGTRLTVV.

The chain recombines TRBV10-3 with TRBJ1-6; weak D call: TRBD1 (5 bases). This CDR3 is built from 12 residues. Between the trimmed V and J ends, which lost 6 bases and 18 bases, there was a span of 18 bases. Germline assignment: CDR1 ENHRY and CDR2 SYGVKD. CDR3 bases: TGTGCCATCAGCCCTCGGGGGGAGGGGCGCCACTTT. Encoded protein: CAISPRGEGRHF.

The rearrangement uses TRBV18 and TRBJ2-1; 8 bases are shared with TRBD1. Per germline, CDR1 KGHSH and CDR2 LQKENI. This CDR3 is 16 amino acids long. The V and J ends lost 0 bases and 7 bases, in that order; junction bases with no gene match: 8. This CDR3 is CASSPPQGAKGNEQFF. Here the CDR3 DNA reads TGTGCCAGCTCACCACCTCAGGGGGCGAAGGGGAATGAGCAGTTCTTC.

V gene TRBV6-5 combines with J gene TRBJ1-6; D remains unclear. Trimming removed 2 bases at V and 2 bases at J, with 10 bases between. The germline CDR1 and CDR2 sequences are MNHEY and SVGAGI. The CDR3 contains 16 residues. In nucleotides, the CDR3 is TGTGCCAGCAGTTACCTTAACAGCCCCTATAATTCACCCCTCCACTTT. It yields the protein CASSYLNSPYNSPLHF.

The table lists this clone with a count of one. V gene TRBV18 combines with J gene TRBJ2-1; TRBD1 is a possible D gene (5 bases). From germline, CDR1 is KGHSH and CDR2 LQKENI. The CDR3 has 15 amino acids. V was cut by 6 bases and J by 2 bases, with 14 bases left in between. The chain's CDR3 is CASSTSKGTYNEQFF. DNA of the CDR3: TGTGCCAGCTCCACCAGTAAGGGGACCTACAATGAGCAGTTCTTC.

The DNA for the CDR3 is TGTGCCAGCAGCCAAGCCCCGGGACTCCCCTATGGCTACACCTTC. Translated, it gives CASSQAPGLPYGYTF. This rearrangement joins TRBV3-1 (or the pseudogene TRBV3-2) to TRBJ1-2, with TRBD1 as a possible D gene (5 bases). The V end was cut by 1 base, the J end by 4 bases, with 13 bases between. The CDR3 is made up of 15 amino acids. CDR1 and CDR2 from the germline V gene are LGHDT and YNNKEL (reference sequence).

The chain uses TRBV5-1 and TRBJ1-4, with 7 bases fitting TRBD1. V shed 4 bases, J shed 5 bases, and the junction held 5 bases outside the gene matches. This CDR3 is 14 amino acids long. Per germline, CDR1 SGHRS and CDR2 YFSETQ. CDR3 sequence (DNA): TGCGCCAGCAGCGGGGGACAGTCCAATGAAAAACTGTTTTTT. It specifies CASSGGQSNEKLFF.

J is TRBJ1-2 and V is TRBV5-4; a possible D gene is TRBD1 (6 bases). The CDR3 is 16 amino acids. Germline CDR1 is SGHNT and CDR2 is YYREEE (reference sequence). Trimming took off 0 bases at V and 8 bases at J, with 20 bases between the two ends. Here the CDR3 DNA reads TGTGCCAGCAGCTTGGGAGGCAGCCCAGGGGCTCGCGGCTACACCTTC. Amino acid sequence: CASSLGGSPGARGYTF.

The genes are TRBV7-2 and TRBJ1-4; 9 bases agree with TRBD1. V dropped 5 bases and J dropped 10; count of bases not matched to a gene: 8. Germline CDR1 reads SGHTA; CDR2 reads FQGNSA. The CDR3 is 14 amino acids. CDR3: CASSPDRGGRKLFF. The CDR3 region has the DNA TGTGCCAGCAGCCCGGACAGGGGAGGGCGAAAACTGTTTTTT. Filled out from reference TRBV7-2 and TRBJ1-4, the complete variable domain reads GAGVSQSPSNKVTEKGKDVELRCDPISGHTALYWYRQSLGQGLEFLIYFQGNSAPDKSGLPSDRFSAERTGGSVSTLTIQRTQQEDSAVYLCASSPDRGGRKLFFGSGTQLSVL.

V usage is TRBV9 and J usage is TRBJ1-3; D is uncertain. Between the trimmed V and J ends, which lost 4 bases and 3 bases, there was a span of 14 bases. This CDR3 contains 15 residues. Germline V gene lookup returns CDR1 SGDLS and CDR2 YYNGEE. Here the CDR3 reads CASSQMSGYGNTIYF. For the CDR3, the DNA is TGTGCCAGCAGCCAGATGTCGGGTTATGGAAACACCATATATTTT.

This clone was counted a few times. The chain has TRBV6-5 and TRBJ1-1, with D possibly matching TRBD1 (6 bases). V lost 5 bases, J lost 1 base, and 14 bases lay in between. CDR1 and CDR2 from the germline V gene are MNHEY and SVGAGI. The CDR3 consists of 15 residues. The CDR3 loop reads CASSPSGGKNTEAFF. The CDR3 DNA is TGTGCCAGCAGTCCCAGCGGGGGCAAGAACACTGAAGCTTTCTTT.

In its sample, this clone was seen a few times. The gene calls are TRBV20-1 and TRBJ1-1; tentatively, D is TRBD1 (6 bases). This CDR3 region has 11 residues. Germline CDR1 and CDR2: DFQATT and SNEGSKA (reference sequence). The V end was cut by 5 bases, the J end by 8 bases, with 12 bases between. CDR3 sequence (DNA): TGCAGTGCTCCTAGGGGGGGCGAAGCTTTCTTT. Residues: CSAPRGGEAFF.